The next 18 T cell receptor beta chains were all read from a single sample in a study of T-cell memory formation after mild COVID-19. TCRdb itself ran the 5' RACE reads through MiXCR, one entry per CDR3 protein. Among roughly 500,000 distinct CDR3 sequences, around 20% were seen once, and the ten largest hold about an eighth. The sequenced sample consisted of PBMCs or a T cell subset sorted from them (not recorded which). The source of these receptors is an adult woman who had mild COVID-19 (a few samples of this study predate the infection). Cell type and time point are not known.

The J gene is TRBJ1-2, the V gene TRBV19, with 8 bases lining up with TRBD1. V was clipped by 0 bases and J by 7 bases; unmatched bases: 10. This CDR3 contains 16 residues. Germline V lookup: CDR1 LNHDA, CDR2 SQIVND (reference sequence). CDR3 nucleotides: TGTGCCAGTAGTATAGAGTGGCCAGGGGGCGTAGCTGGCTACACCTTC. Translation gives CASSIEWPGGVAGYTF.

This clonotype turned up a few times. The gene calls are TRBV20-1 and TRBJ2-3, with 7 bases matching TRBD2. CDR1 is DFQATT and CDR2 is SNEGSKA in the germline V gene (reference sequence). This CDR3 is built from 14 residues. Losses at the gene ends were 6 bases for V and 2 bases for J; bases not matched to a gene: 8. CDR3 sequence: CSAPRGLDTDTQYF. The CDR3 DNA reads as TGCAGTGCCCCCCGAGGACTAGACACAGATACGCAGTATTTT.

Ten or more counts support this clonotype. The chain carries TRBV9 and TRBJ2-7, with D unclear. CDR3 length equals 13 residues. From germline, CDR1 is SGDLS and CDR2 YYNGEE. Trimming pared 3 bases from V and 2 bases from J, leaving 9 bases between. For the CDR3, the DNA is TGTGCCAGCAGCGGGGGTGGGGCCTACGAGCAGTACTTC. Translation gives CASSGGGAYEQYF.

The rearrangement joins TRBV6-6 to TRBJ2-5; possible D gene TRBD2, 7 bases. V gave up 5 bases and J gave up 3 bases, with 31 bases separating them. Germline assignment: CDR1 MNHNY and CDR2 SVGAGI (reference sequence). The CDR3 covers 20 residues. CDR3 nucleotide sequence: TGTGCCAGCAGTGAAGCCCTCCAGTTAGTTGGAACAGGGAGGGAAGAGACCCAGTACTTC. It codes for CASSEALQLVGTGREETQYF.

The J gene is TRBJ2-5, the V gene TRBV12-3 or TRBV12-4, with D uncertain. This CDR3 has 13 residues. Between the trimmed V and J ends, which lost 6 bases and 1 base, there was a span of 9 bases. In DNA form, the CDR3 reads TGTGCCAGCAGGGGGTTTAGCCAAGAGACCCAGTACTTC. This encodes CASRGFSQETQYF.

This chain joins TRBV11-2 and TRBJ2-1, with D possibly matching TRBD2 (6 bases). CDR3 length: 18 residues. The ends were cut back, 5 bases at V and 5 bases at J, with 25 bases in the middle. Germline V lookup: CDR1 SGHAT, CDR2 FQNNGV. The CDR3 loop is CASSLLPAVAATNNEQFF. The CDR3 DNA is TGTGCCAGCAGCCTCTTACCCGCGGTAGCGGCCACGAACAATGAGCAGTTCTTC.

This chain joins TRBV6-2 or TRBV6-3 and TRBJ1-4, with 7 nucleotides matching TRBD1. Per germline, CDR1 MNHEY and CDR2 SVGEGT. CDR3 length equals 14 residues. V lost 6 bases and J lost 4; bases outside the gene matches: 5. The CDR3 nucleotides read TGTGCCAGCAGCTTCGGACAGGTTAATGAAAAACTGTTTTTT. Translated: CASSFGQVNEKLFF.

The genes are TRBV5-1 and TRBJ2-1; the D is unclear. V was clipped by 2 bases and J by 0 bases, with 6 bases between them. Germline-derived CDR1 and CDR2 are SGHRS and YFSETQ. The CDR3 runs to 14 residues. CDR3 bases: TGCGCCAGCAGCTTACAGAGCTCCTACAATGAGCAGTTCTTC. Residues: CASSLQSSYNEQFF.

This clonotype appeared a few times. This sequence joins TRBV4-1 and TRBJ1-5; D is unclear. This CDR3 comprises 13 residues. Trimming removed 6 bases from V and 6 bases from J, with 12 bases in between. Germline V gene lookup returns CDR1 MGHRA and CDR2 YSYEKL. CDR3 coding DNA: TGCGCCAGCAGTTGGCGGGTGGCTCAGCCCCAGCATTTT. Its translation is CASSWRVAQPQHF.

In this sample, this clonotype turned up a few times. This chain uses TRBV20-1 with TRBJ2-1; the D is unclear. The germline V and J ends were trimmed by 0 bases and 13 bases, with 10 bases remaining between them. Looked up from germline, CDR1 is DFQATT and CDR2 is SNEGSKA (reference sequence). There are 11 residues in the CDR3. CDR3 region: CSARDNSPQFF. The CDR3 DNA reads TGCAGTGCTAGAGATAACAGCCCCCAGTTCTTC.

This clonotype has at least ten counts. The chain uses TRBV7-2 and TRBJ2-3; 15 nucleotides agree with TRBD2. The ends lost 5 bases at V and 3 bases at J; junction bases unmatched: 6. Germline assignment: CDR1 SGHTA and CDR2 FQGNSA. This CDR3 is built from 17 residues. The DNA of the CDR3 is TGTGCCAGCAGCCCCCGGACTAGCGGGGGGGCGACAGATACGCAGTATTTT. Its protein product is CASSPRTSGGATDTQYF.

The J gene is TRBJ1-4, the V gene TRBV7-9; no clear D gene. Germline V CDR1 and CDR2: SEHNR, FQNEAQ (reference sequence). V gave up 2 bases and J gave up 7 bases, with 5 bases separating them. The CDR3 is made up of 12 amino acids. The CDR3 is CASSLMGEKLFF. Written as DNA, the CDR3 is TGTGCCAGCAGCTTAATGGGTGAAAAACTGTTTTTT.

The DNA of the CDR3 is TGTGCCAGCAGCGTAGGGGAGGTCGGGGAGCTGTTTTTT. Translation gives CASSVGEVGELFF. The rearrangement links TRBV9 to TRBJ2-2, with D maybe TRBD2 (6 bases). Germline V gene data show CDR1 as SGDLS and CDR2 as YYNGEE. V was pared by 0 bases and J by 7 bases, with 7 bases between. This CDR3 is 13 amino acids long.

The CDR3 reads CASSKTGGTEAFF. The CDR3 coding sequence is TGTGCCAGCAGTAAGACAGGGGGCACTGAAGCTTTCTTT. The chain combines TRBV7-9 with TRBJ1-1, with TRBD1 matching over 9 bases. V gave up 6 bases and J gave up 4 bases; unmatched junction bases: 3. Germline lookup yields CDR1 SEHNR and CDR2 FQNEAQ (reference sequence). The CDR3 totals 13 residues.

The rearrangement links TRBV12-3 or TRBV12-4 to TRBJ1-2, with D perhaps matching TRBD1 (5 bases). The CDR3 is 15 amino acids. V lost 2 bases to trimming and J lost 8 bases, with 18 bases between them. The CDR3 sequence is CASSLRSGQAEGYTF. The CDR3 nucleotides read TGTGCCAGCAGTTTAAGATCGGGGCAGGCGGAAGGCTACACCTTC.

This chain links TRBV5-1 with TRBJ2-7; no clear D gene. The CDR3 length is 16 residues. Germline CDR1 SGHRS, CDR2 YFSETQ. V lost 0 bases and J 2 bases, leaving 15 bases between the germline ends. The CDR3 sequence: CASSLAPGPSAYEQYF. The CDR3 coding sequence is TGCGCCAGCAGCTTGGCCCCGGGCCCCAGCGCCTACGAGCAGTACTTC.

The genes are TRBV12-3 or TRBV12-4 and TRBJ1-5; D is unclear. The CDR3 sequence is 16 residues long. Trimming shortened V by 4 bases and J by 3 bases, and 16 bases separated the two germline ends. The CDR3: CASSSGFDGINQPQHF. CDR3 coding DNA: TGTGCCAGCAGTTCGGGATTTGACGGTATCAATCAGCCCCAGCATTTT.

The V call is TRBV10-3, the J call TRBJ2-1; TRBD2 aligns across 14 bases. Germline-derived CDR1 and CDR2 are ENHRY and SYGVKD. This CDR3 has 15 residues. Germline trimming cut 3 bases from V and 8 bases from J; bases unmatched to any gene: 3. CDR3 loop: CAISEPGLAGDEQFF. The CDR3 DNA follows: TGTGCCATCAGTGAACCGGGACTAGCGGGAGATGAGCAGTTCTTC.